The subject of this entry is one T cell receptor beta chain. Germline values: CDR1 MNHNS, CDR2 SASEGT. J lost 5 bases, V lost 7 bases, and 5 bases had no gene match. The CDR3 loop spans 13 amino acids. This record belongs to a study of T cells in Graves' hyperthyroidism and ophthalmopathy. The investigators amplified TCR beta CDR3 regions from RNA transcripts. The TCR CDR3 first-round RT-PCR relied on the HTBI primer set. TCRdb used MiXCR to reprocess the multiplex PCR reads, holding one entry per CDR3 protein. The table records around 340,000 distinct CDR3 sequences, over 15% of them present only once.

The TCR sequence derives from a woman aged 40 to 50 with Graves' ophthalmopathy. The chain recombines TRBV6-1 with TRBJ1-1, with 9 bases that match TRBD1. The sequencing sample was made of blood. The CDR3 is CASTRQGVTEAFF. The DNA for the CDR3 is TGTGCCAGCACCAGACAGGGGGTAACTGAAGCTTTCTTT.